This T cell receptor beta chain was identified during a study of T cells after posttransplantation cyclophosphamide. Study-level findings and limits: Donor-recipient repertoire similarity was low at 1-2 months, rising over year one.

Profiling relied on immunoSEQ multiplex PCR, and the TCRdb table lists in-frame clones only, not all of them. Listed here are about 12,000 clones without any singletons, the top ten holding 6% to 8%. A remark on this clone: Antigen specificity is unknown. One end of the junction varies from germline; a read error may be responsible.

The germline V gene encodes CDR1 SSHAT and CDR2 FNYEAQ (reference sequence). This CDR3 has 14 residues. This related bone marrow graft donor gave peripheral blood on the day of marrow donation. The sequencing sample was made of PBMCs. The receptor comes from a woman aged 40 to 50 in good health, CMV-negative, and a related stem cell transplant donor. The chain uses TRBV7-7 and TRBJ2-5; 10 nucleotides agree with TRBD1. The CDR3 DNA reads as TGTGCTAGCAGCGGGACAGGGGATCAAGAGACCCAGTACTTC. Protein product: CASSGTGDQETQYF.